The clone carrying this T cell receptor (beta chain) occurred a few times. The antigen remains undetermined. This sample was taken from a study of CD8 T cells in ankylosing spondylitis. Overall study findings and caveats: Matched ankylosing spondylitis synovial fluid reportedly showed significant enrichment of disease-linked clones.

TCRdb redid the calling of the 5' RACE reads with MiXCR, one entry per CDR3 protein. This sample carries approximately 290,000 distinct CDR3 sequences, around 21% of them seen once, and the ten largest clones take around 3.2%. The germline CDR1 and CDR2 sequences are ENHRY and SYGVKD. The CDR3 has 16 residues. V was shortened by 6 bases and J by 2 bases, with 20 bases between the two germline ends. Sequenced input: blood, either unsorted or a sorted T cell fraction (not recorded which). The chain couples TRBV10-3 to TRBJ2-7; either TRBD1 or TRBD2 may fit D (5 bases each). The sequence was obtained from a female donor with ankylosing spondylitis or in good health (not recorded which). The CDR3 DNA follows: TGTGCCATCAGCGGGATGGGGAGCAGGGCAGCCTACGAGCAGTACTTC. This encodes CAISGMGSRAAYEQYF.